This T cell receptor beta chain was identified in a study of CD8+ T cells in alopecia areata. Study conclusions and caveats: Scalp samples also yield sequences from resident alphabeta T cells of normal skin.

As regards this clone: The antigen is unknown.

V was clipped by 0 bases and J by 5 bases, with 8 bases between them. The CDR3 is 14 amino acids. Germline CDR1 SGHTA, CDR2 FQGNSA. It was cDNA, reverse transcribed from extracted RNA, that served as the sequencing template. Libraries were prepared by immunoSEQ multiplex PCR; TCRdb keeps only in-frame clonotypes and omits some of them. The repertoire holds 150,000 to 200,000 clones, with approximately 57% as singletons. As for treatment: oral pan-JAK inhibitor, 5-10 mg twice daily. The TCR sequence derives from a human donor with alopecia areata. The V and J genes are TRBV7-2 and TRBJ2-1, with unresolved D. Sequencing used CD4+ T cells sorted from blood, obtained at week 24, from a patient treated with tofacitinib. CDR3: CASSLAGKDNEQFF. CDR3 coding DNA: TGTGCCAGCAGCTTAGCGGGGAAAGACAATGAGCAGTTCTTC.